This T cell receptor (beta chain) derives from a study of blood T cell repertoires in COVID-19. Looking at the study overall: Acute-phase and convalescent COVID-19 samples originated in the United States, Italy and Spain. Nucleic acid was either cDNA or gDNA, and it came from T cells, B-cell-depleted T cells, or PBMCs.

Original data processing: Using reference gene primer amplification, nucleated cell counts were estimated. The protocol was immunoSEQ multiplex PCR, while the TCRdb copy is restricted to in-frame clones and leaves out a portion. V and J calls and clone size are those listed in that table; D and trimming were worked out from the DNA. The sample yields tens of thousands of clones, 78% seen once. The specimen was peripheral blood. This receptor was obtained from a man in his 70s with COVID-19, enrolled during active disease.

This CDR3 is CASSEGGGNQPQHF. The DNA of the CDR3 is TGTGCCAGCAGTGAGGGGGGAGGGAATCAGCCCCAGCATTTT. The chain links TRBV25-1 to TRBJ1-5, with D possibly matching TRBD1 (5 bases). The V and J ends lost 3 bases and 4 bases respectively, with 10 bases between them. CDR1 is MGHDK, CDR2 SYGVNS, per germline. CDR3 length equals 14 residues.